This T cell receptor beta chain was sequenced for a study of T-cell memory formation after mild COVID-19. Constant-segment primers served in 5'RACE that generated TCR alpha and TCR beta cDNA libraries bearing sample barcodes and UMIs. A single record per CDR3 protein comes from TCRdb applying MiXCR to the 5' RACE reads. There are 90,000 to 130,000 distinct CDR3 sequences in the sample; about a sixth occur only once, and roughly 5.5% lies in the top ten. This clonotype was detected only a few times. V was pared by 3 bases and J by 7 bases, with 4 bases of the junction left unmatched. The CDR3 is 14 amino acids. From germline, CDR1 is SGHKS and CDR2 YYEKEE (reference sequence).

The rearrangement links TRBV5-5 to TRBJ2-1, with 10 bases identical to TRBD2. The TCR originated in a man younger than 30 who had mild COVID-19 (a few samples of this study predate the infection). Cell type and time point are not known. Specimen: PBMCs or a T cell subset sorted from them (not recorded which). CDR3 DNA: TGTGCCAGCAGCTGGAGGACTAGCGGTAATGAGCAGTTCTTC. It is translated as CASSWRTSGNEQFF.